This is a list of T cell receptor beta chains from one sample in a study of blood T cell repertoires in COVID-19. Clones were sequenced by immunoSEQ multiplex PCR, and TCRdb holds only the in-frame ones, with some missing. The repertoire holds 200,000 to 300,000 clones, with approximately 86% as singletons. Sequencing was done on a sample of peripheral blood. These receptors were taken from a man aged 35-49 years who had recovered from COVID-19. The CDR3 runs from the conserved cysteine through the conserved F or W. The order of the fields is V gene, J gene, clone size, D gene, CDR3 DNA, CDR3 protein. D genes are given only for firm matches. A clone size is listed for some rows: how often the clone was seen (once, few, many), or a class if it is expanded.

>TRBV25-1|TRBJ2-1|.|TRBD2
TGTGCCAGCAGCGCCCTTCTAGCGGGAGGGCTGAATGAGCAGTTCTTC
CASSALLAGGLNEQFF
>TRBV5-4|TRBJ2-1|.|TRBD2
TGTGCCAGCAGCCAAGCACCGGGACTAGCGCCTACTGAGCAGTTCTTC
CASSQAPGLAPTEQFF
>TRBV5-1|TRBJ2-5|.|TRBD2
TGCGCCAGCAGCCACGGGAGGGCCCAAGAGACCCAGTACTTC
CASSHGRAQETQYF
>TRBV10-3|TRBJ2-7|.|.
TGTGCCATCAGCCAGGGGAGCGAGCAGTACTTC
CAISQGSEQYF
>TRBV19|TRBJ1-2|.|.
TGTGCCAGTAGTATAGTTGGGACACAAACCTTC
CASSIVGTQTF
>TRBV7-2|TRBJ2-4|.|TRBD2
TGTGCCATCACTAGCGGTCCCTTAGCCAAAAACATTCAGTACTTC
CAITSGPLAKNIQYF
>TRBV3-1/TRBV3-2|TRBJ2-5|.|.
TGTGCCAGCAGCCAAGATCTAAAGACCCAGTACTTC
CASSQDLKTQYF
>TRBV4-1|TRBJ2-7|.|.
TGCGCCAGCAGCCAAGGGACAGCTTCCTCCTACGAGCAGTACTTC
CASSQGTASSYEQYF
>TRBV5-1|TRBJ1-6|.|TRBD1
TGCGCCAGCAGCTCAAGCCCGGGACAGACTTTTTCACCCCTCCACTTT
CASSSSPGQTFSPLHF
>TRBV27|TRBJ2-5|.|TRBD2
TGTGCCAGCAGACTTAGCGGGGGGGAAGGAGAGACCCAGTACTTC
CASRLSGGEGETQYF
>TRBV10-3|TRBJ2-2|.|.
TGTGCCAACAGGGACGAGGGCAGGGGGGAGCTGTTTTTT
CANRDEGRGELFF
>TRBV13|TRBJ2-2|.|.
TGTGCCAGCAGCAAGGTGACAGGTACCGGGGAGCTGTTTTTT
CASSKVTGTGELFF
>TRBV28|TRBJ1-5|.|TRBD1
TGTGCCAGCAGAATCGCCGGGACAGGTGTAAGTCAGCCCCAGCATTTT
CASRIAGTGVSQPQHF
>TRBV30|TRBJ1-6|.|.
TGTGCCTGGAAGATGGGGGGACCCCTCCACTTT
CAWKMGGPLHF
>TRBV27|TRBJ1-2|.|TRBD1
TGTGCCAGCAGTCCTTGGACAGGGATGGGCTATGGCTACACCTTC
CASSPWTGMGYGYTF
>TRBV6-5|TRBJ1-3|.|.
TGTGCCAGCAGCCCCAGTGGGGGCGGGCGAAACACCATATATTTT
CASSPSGGGRNTIYF
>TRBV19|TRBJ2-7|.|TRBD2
TGTGACAGTAAAAGGCGGGAGGGCCCCTCCGAGCAGTACTTC
CDSKRREGPSEQYF
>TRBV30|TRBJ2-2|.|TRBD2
TGTGCCCGACGGACTAGCGGGACGGGCGGGGAGCTGTTTTTT
CARRTSGTGGELFF
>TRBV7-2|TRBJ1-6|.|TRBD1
TGTGCCAGCAGCCGGGACAGGGCGACTGGATCACCCCTCCACTTT
CASSRDRATGSPLHF
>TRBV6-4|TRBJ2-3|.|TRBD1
TGTGCCAGCAGTCCAGGACAGGGGTTTGGGGATACGCAGTATTTT
CASSPGQGFGDTQYF
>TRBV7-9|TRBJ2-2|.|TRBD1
TGTGCCAGCAGCCCACCCGGACAGGGGAGCACCGGGGAGCTGTTTTTT
CASSPPGQGSTGELFF
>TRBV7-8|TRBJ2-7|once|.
TGTGCCAGCAGCAAGCGGGCCCTCAACTCCGGGACGGTAACACCCTACGAGCAGTACTTC
CASSKRALNSGTVTPYEQYF
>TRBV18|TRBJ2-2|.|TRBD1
TGTGCCAGCTCACCACGACAGGGCCGGAGAAGGTTGAACACCGGGGAGCTGTTTTTT
CASSPRQGRRRLNTGELFF
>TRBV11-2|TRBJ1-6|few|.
TGTGCCAGCAGCTTGGGGGATCGGGGGACCTTGACCCTCCACTTT
CASSLGDRGTLTLHF
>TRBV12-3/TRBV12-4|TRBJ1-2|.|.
TGTGCCAGCAGTTTACAGATCTCCTATGGCTACACCTTC
CASSLQISYGYTF
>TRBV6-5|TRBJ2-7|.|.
TGTGCCAGCAGTTACTCGGCCGGGAACTACGAGCAGTACTTC
CASSYSAGNYEQYF
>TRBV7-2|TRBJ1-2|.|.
TGTGCCAGCAGGAGAACAGGCAACTATGGCTACACCTTC
CASRRTGNYGYTF
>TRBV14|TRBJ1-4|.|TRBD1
TGTGCCAGCAGCATAAACCCGGGACAGGGGTATGAAAAACTGTTTTTT
CASSINPGQGYEKLFF
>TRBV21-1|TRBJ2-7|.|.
TGTGCCAGCAGCAGACACAGGGGACACCCGGACTCGGCTTCCTACGAGCAGTACTTC
CASSRHRGHPDSASYEQYF
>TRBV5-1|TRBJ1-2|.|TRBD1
TGCGCCAGCAGCCCGGGACAGAGTTATGGCTACACCTTC
CASSPGQSYGYTF
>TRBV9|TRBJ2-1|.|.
TGTGCCAGCAGCGTAGGAATCACCAGCTCCTACAATGAGCAGTTCTTC
CASSVGITSSYNEQFF
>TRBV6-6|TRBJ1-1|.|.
TGTGCCAGCAGTTCCTCTAGGGGATTCACTGAAGCTTTCTTT
CASSSSRGFTEAFF
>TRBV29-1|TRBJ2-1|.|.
TGCAGCGTTGAACGACAGGCACAAGAGCAGTTCTTC
CSVERQAQEQFF
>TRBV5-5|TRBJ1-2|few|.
TGTGCCAGCAGCACCTTTCTCGTGGAGGCTGGCTACACCTTC
CASSTFLVEAGYTF
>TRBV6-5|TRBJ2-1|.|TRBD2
TGTGCCAGCAGCCGGGGGGGGAGCGGTGAGCAGTTCTTC
CASSRGGSGEQFF
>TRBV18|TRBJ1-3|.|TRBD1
TGTGCCAGCTCACCGGGACAGGGGGCTAATGGAAACACCATATATTTT
CASSPGQGANGNTIYF
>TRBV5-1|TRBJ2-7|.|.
TGCGCCAGCAGCTACACGGGGCAGGGGGAGCAGTACTTC
CASSYTGQGEQYF
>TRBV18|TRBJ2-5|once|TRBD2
TGTGCCAGCTCACCAGAACTAGCGGGGATGGAGACCCAGTACTTC
CASSPELAGMETQYF
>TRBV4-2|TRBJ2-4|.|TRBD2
TGTGCCAGCAGCCACAGTCGACTAGCGGGTGACCTAGCCAAAAACATTCAGTACTTC
CASSHSRLAGDLAKNIQYF
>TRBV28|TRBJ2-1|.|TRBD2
TGTGCCAGCCACCGGAGCGGGGGGCCCTACAATGAGCAGTTCTTC
CASHRSGGPYNEQFF
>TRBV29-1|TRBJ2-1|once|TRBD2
TGCAGCGTTGCGGGGGGAGCGGCTCCCTACAATGAGCAGTTCTTC
CSVAGGAAPYNEQFF
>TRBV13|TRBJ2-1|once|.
TGTGCCAGCGGACTCTTCCTCGGGGCCTACAATGAGCAGTTCTTC
CASGLFLGAYNEQFF
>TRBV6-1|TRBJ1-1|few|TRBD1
TGTGCCAGCAAGAGCGACAGGGAGTTTGCTGAAGCTTTCTTT
CASKSDREFAEAFF
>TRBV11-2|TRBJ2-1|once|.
TGTGCCAGCAGCTCTACCCCGGGGTACAATGAGCAGTTCTTC
CASSSTPGYNEQFF